A single sample gave rise to the 5 T cell receptor beta chains below, sequenced in a study of blood T cells in healthy people across ages. Next came a second PCR, run for roughly 6 to 11 cycles, which used a sample-barcoded 5' primer along with a J-beta primer mix. TCRdb processed the 5' RACE reads anew with MiXCR; each CDR3 protein has one entry. In the table there are about 1,500,000 distinct CDR3 sequences, approximately 38% of which are singletons. Material: blood. The source is a young woman in good health.

This clonotype was detected only a few times. This chain uses TRBV6-5 with TRBJ1-2; no firm D call. This CDR3 has 15 residues. V gave up 4 bases and J gave up 2 bases, with 14 bases separating them. Germline-derived CDR1 and CDR2 are MNHEY and SVGAGI. For the CDR3, the DNA is TGTGCCAGCAGTTTGGCAGCGAACGCAAACTATGGCTACACCTTC. Protein sequence: CASSLAANANYGYTF.

V and J are TRBV27 and TRBJ2-1, with D tentatively TRBD1 (5 bases). Trimming cost V 0 bases and J 11 bases, with 11 bases left between them. The CDR3 runs to 13 residues. Germline loops: CDR1 MNHEY, CDR2 SMNVEV (reference sequence). CDR3 protein: CASSLSQWTQQFF. CDR3 nucleotide sequence: TGTGCCAGCAGTTTATCACAATGGACACAGCAGTTCTTC.

V and J are TRBV15 and TRBJ1-1; weak D call: TRBD1 (5 bases). This CDR3 has 10 amino acids. Germline CDR1 reads LNHNV; CDR2 reads YYDKDF (reference sequence). The V end was cut by 9 bases, the J end by 7 bases, with 9 bases between. DNA for the CDR3: TGTGCCACGCGCGGGGGTGAAGCTTTCTTT. Its translation is CATRGGEAFF.

A few counts support this clonotype. The chain combines TRBV7-9 with TRBJ2-7; 7 nucleotides align to TRBD2. Germline V gene data show CDR1 as SEHNR and CDR2 as FQNEAQ (reference sequence). This CDR3 is 14 amino acids long. The trim removed 7 bases at V and 0 bases at J, leaving 6 bases unmatched. The CDR3 loop reads CASNPGGSSYEQYF. The CDR3 DNA sequence: TGTGCCAGCAACCCCGGGGGGAGCTCCTACGAGCAGTACTTC.

The rearrangement joins TRBV5-6 to TRBJ2-5; D is perhaps TRBD1 (6 bases). The germline CDR1 and CDR2 sequences are SGHDT and YYEEEE. V lost 1 base, J lost 0 bases, and 10 bases lay in between. The CDR3 extends over 15 amino acids. DNA of the CDR3: TGTGCCAGCAGCTTGAGACAGGTTTACCAAGAGACCCAGTACTTC. It is translated as CASSLRQVYQETQYF.